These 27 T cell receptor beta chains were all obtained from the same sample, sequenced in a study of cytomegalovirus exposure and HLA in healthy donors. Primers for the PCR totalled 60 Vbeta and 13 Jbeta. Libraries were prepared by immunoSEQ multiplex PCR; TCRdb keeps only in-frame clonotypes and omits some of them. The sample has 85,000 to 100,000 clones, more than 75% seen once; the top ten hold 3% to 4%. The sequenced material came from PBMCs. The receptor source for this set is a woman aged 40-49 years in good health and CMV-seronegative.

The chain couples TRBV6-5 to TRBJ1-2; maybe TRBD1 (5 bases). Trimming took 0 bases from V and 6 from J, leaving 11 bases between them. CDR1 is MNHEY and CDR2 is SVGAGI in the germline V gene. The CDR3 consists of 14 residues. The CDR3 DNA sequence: TGTGCCAGCAGTTACTCCGAAGGGGCGCATGGCTACACCTTC. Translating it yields CASSYSEGAHGYTF.

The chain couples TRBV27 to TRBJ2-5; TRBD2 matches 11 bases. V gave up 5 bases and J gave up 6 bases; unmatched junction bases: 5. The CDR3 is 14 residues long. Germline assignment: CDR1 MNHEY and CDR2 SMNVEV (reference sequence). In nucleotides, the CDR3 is TGTGCCAGCAGTGAGCTAGCGGGGGGAAAGACCCAGTACTTC. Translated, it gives CASSELAGGKTQYF.

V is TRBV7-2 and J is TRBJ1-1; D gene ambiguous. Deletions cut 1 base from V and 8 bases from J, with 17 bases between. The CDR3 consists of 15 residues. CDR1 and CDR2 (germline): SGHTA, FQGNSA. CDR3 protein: CASSLVVGGVNEAFF. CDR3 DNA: TGTGCCAGCAGCTTAGTAGTGGGAGGCGTGAACGAAGCTTTCTTT.

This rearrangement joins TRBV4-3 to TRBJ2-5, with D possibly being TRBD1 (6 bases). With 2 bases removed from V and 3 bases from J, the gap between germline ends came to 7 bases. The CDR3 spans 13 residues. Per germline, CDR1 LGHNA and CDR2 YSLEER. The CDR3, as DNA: TGCGCCAGCAGCCAAAGGACAGAAGAGACCCAGTACTTC. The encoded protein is CASSQRTEETQYF.

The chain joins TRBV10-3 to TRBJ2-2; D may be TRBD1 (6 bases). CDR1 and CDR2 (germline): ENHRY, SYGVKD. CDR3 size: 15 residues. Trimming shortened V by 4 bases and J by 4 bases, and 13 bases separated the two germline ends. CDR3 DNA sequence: TGTGCCATCAGTGGGACCGGGACAAGCACCGGGGAGCTGTTTTTT. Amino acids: CAISGTGTSTGELFF.

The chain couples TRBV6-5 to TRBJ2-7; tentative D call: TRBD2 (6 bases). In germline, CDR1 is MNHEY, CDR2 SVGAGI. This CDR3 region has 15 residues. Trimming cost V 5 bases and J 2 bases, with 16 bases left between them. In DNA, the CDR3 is TGTGCCAGCAGTAACAAAGCGGGCCCAGCCTACGAGCAGTACTTC. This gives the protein CASSNKAGPAYEQYF.

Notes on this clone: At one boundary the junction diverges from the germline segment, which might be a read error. This CDR3 is CASSDPHQGANLYGYPF. CDR3 bases: TGTGCCAGCAGTGATCCGCACCAGGGGGCTAATCTCTATGGCTACCCCTTC. The gene calls are TRBV25-1 and TRBJ1-2; 8 bases are a match to TRBD1. This CDR3 contains 17 residues. Germline CDR1 MGHDK, CDR2 SYGVNS.

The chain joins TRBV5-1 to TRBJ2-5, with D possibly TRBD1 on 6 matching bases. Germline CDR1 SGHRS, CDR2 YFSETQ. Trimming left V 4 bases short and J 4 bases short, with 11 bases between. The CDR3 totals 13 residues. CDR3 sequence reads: CASSLGAVETQYF. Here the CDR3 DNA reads TGCGCCAGCAGCCTGGGGGCAGTAGAGACCCAGTACTTC.

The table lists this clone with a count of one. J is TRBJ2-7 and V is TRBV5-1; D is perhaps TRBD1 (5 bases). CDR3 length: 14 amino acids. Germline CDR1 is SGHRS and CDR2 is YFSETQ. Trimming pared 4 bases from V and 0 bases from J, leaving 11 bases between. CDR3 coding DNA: TGCGCCAGCAGCGAACAGGATCCCTCCTACGAGCAGTACTTC. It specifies CASSEQDPSYEQYF.

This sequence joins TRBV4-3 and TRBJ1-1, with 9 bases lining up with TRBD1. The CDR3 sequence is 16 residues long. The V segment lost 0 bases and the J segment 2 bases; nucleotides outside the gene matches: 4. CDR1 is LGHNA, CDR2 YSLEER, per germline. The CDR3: CASSQDRTGANTEAFF. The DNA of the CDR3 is TGCGCCAGCAGCCAAGATCGGACAGGGGCAAACACTGAAGCTTTCTTT.

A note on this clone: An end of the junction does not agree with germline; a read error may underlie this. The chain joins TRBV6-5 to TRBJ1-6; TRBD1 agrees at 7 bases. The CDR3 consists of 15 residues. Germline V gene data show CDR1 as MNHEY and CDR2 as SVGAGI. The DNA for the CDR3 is TGTGCCAGCAGTTACCGGGACAGTGTTAATTCACCCCTCAACTTT. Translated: CASSYRDSVNSPLNF.

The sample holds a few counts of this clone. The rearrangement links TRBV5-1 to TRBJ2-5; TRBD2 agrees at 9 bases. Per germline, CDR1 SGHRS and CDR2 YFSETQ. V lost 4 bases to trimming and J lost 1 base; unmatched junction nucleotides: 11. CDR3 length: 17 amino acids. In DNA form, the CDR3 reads TGCGCCAGCAGCATCTCCGGAAGGCGGGGGGGCCAAGAGACCCAGTACTTC. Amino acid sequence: CASSISGRRGGQETQYF.

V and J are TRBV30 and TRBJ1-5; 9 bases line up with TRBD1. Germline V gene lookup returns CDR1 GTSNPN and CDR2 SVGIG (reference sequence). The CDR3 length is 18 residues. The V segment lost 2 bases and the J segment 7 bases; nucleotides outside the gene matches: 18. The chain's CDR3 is CAWSLSTPGTGLDQPQHF. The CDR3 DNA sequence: TGTGCCTGGAGTTTATCCACCCCCGGGACAGGGCTTGACCAGCCCCAGCATTTT. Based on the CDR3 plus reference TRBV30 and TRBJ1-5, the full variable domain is SQTIHQWPATLVQPVGSPLSLECTVEGTSNPNLYWYRQAAGRGLQLLFYSVGIGQISSEVPQNLSASRPQDRQFILSSKKLLLSDSGFYLCAWSLSTPGTGLDQPQHFGDGTRLSIL.

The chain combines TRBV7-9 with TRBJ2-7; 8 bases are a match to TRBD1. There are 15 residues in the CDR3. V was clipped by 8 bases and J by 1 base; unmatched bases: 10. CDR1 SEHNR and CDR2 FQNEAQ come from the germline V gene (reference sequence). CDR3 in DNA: TGTGCCAGCTCCCCAAGGCAGGGGGCTTCCTACGAGCAGTACTTC. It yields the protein CASSPRQGASYEQYF.

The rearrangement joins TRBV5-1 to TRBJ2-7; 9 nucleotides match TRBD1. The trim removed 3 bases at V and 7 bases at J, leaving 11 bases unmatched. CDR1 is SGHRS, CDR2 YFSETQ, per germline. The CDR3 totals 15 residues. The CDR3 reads CASSSGTGPLEEQYF. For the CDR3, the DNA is TGCGCCAGCAGCTCCGGGACAGGGCCCCTGGAGGAGCAGTACTTC.

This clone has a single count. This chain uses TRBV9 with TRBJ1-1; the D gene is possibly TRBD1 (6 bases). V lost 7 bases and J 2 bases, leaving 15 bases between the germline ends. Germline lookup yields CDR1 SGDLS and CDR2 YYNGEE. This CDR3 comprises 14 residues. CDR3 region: CASGGLLPNTEAFF. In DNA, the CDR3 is TGTGCCAGCGGGGGCCTTCTTCCCAACACTGAAGCTTTCTTT.

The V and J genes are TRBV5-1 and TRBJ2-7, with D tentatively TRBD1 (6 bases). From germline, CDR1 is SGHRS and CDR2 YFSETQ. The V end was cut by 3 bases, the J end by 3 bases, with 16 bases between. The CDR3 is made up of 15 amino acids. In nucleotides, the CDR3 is TGCGCCAGCAGCTGGACCGGGACATATAACTACGAGCAGTACTTC. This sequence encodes CASSWTGTYNYEQYF. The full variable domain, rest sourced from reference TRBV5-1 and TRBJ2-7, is KAGVTQTPRYLIKTRGQQVTLSCSPISGHRSVSWYQQTPGQGLQFLFEYFSETQRNKGNFPGRFSGRQFSNSRSEMNVSTLELGDSALYLCASSWTGTYNYEQYFGPGTRLTVT.

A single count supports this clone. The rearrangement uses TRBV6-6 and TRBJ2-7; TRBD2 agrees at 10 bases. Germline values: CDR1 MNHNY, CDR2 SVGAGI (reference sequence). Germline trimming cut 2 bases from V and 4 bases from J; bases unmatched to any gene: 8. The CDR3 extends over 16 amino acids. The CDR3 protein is CASSYGHRTSGYEQYF. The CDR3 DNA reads TGTGCCAGCAGTTACGGCCACCGGACTAGCGGATACGAGCAGTACTTC.

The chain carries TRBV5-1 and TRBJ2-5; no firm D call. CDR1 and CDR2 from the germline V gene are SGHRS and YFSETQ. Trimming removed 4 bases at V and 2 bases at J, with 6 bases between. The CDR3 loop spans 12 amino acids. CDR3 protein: CASSVQQETQYF. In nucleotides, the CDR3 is TGCGCCAGCAGCGTACAACAAGAGACCCAGTACTTC.

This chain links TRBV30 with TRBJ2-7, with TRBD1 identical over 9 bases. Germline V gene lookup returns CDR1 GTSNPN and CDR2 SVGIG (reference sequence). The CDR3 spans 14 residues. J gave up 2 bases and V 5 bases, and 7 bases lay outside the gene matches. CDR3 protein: CAWDRGGPTYEQYF. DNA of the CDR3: TGTGCCTGGGACAGGGGGGGCCCTACCTACGAGCAGTACTTC. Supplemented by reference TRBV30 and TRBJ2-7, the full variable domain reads SQTIHQWPATLVQPVGSPLSLECTVEGTSNPNLYWYRQAAGRGLQLLFYSVGIGQISSEVPQNLSASRPQDRQFILSSKKLLLSDSGFYLCAWDRGGPTYEQYFGPGTRLTVT.

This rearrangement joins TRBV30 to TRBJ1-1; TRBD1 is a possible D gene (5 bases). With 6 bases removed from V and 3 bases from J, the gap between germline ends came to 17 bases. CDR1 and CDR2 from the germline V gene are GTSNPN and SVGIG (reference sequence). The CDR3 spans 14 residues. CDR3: CACRLQVMDTEAFF. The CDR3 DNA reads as TGTGCCTGCCGATTACAGGTTATGGACACTGAAGCTTTCTTT. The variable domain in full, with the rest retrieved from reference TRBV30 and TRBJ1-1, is SQTIHQWPATLVQPVGSPLSLECTVEGTSNPNLYWYRQAAGRGLQLLFYSVGIGQISSEVPQNLSASRPQDRQFILSSKKLLLSDSGFYLCACRLQVMDTEAFFGQGTRLTVV.

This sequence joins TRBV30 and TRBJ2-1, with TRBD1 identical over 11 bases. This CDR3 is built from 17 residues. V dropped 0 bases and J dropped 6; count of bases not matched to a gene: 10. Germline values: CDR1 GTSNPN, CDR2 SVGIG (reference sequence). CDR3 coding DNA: TGTGCCTGGAGTGTGGGGACAGGGGGGGCTGTTGGCAATGAGCAGTTCTTC. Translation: CAWSVGTGGAVGNEQFF.

DNA for the CDR3: TGTGCCAGCAGTGTACAGGGGGCGAATTCACCCCTCCACTTT. Translating it yields CASSVQGANSPLHF. The V call is TRBV6-4, the J call TRBJ1-6; 9 bases align to TRBD1. V lost 4 bases to trimming and J lost 7 bases; unmatched junction nucleotides: 2. In germline, CDR1 is MRHNA, CDR2 SNTAGT. The CDR3 is 14 amino acids.

DNA for the CDR3: TGCGCCAGCAGCTTGGATCCTCCGACAGGGGGCGGTGAAAAACTGTTTTTT. Amino acid sequence: CASSLDPPTGGGEKLFF. This sequence joins TRBV5-1 and TRBJ1-4; 10 nucleotides line up with TRBD1. The length of the CDR3 is 17 residues. Germline CDR1 is SGHRS and CDR2 is YFSETQ. V dropped 0 bases and J dropped 7; count of bases not matched to a gene: 9.

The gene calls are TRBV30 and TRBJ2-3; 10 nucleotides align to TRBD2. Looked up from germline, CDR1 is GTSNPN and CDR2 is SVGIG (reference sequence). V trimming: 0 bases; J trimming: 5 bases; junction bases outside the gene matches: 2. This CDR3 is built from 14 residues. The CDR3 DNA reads TGTGCCTGGAGTGTGGGGACTAGCGTAGATACGCAGTATTTT. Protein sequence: CAWSVGTSVDTQYF. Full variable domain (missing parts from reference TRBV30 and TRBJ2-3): SQTIHQWPATLVQPVGSPLSLECTVEGTSNPNLYWYRQAAGRGLQLLFYSVGIGQISSEVPQNLSASRPQDRQFILSSKKLLLSDSGFYLCAWSVGTSVDTQYFGPGTRLTVL.

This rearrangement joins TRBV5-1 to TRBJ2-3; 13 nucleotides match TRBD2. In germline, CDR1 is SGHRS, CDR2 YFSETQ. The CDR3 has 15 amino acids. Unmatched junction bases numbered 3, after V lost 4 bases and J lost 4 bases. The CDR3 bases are TGCGCCAGCAGCAGGACTAGCGGGGGTTCAGATACGCAGTATTTT. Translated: CASSRTSGGSDTQYF.

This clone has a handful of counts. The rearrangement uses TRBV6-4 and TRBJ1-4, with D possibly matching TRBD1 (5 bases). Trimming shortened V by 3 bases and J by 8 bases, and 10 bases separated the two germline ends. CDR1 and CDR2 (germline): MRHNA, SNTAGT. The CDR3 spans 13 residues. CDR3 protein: CASSEQADEKLFF. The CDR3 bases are TGTGCCAGCAGTGAACAGGCCGACGAAAAACTGTTTTTT.